Following are 32 T cell receptor beta chains from one sample sequenced in a study of blood T cell repertoires in COVID-19. Some clones are missing from TCRdb's copy, which holds only in-frame ones; the method was immunoSEQ multiplex PCR. Of some 99,000 clones in the sample, roughly 75% were seen once. The specimen was peripheral blood. Source of these receptors: a human donor in a cohort sampled during active or convalescent COVID-19.

The chain links TRBV7-2 to TRBJ1-2; the match to TRBD1 covers 7 bases. This CDR3 has 14 amino acids. Trimming cost V 1 base and J 7 bases; bases outside gene matches: 6. The germline gives CDR1 SGHTA, CDR2 FQGNSA. CDR3 bases: TGTGCCAGCAGCTTAGTCCCTCAGGGGGTTGGCTACACCTTC. It encodes CASSLVPQGVGYTF. The full variable domain, in which reference TRBV7-2 and TRBJ1-2 provide the parts outside the CDR3, is GAGVSQSPSNKVTEKGKDVELRCDPISGHTALYWYRQSLGQGLEFLIYFQGNSAPDKSGLPSDRFSAERTGGSVSTLTIQRTQQEDSAVYLCASSLVPQGVGYTFGSGTRLTVV.

The J gene is TRBJ2-1, the V gene TRBV28, with 7 bases aligning to TRBD2. V lost 5 bases and J lost 8; bases outside the gene matches: 15. The CDR3 spans 16 residues. In germline, CDR1 is MDHEN, CDR2 SYDVKM. CDR3 sequence reads: CASSPRRTSASDEQFF. In DNA, the CDR3 is TGTGCCAGCAGTCCCCGACGAACTAGCGCTTCCGATGAGCAGTTCTTC.

V gene TRBV9 combines with J gene TRBJ2-1, with a tentative D call TRBD2 (6 bases). Germline V gene sequence: CDR1 SGDLS, CDR2 YYNGEE. V gave up 4 bases and J gave up 0 bases, with 20 bases separating them. The CDR3 spans 18 residues. CDR3 protein: CASSSPSGTPSSYNEQFF. Written as DNA, the CDR3 is TGTGCCAGCAGCTCTCCATCCGGGACTCCCAGCTCCTACAATGAGCAGTTCTTC.

This chain connects TRBV28 to TRBJ1-2; D gene uncertain. This CDR3 is built from 13 residues. CDR1 is MDHEN, CDR2 SYDVKM, per germline. Trimming took off 5 bases at V and 8 bases at J, with 15 bases between the two ends. The CDR3 loop reads CASSNLGGYGYTF. DNA of the CDR3: TGTGCCAGCAGTAATCTAGGAGGGTACGGCTACACCTTC.

The chain carries TRBV6-6 and TRBJ2-1; 8 bases agree with TRBD2. The length of the CDR3 is 14 residues. V dropped 7 bases and J dropped 7; count of bases not matched to a gene: 9. In germline, CDR1 is MNHNY, CDR2 SVGAGI (reference sequence). CDR3 region: CASTGGGSLNEQFF. Written as DNA, the CDR3 is TGTGCCAGCACTGGCGGGGGGAGTTTGAATGAGCAGTTCTTC.

This clone appeared a few times. The chain has TRBV19 and TRBJ2-3; no reliable D call. Per germline, CDR1 LNHDA and CDR2 SQIVND (reference sequence). CDR3 size: 14 residues. V was cut by 7 bases and J by 0 bases, with 11 bases left in between. The CDR3 DNA reads as TGTGCCAGTAAAGCTGAGCCCAGCACAGATACGCAGTATTTT. Translated: CASKAEPSTDTQYF.

This clone was seen just once. V gene TRBV20-1 combines with J gene TRBJ2-2; D call uncertain. The germline CDR1 and CDR2 sequences are DFQATT and SNEGSKA (reference sequence). Between the trimmed V and J ends, which lost 3 bases and 9 bases, there was a span of 11 bases. The CDR3 is made up of 12 amino acids. As DNA, the CDR3 is TGCAGTGCTAGTCATTTTGGGCGGGAGCTGTTTTTT. This translates into CSASHFGRELFF.

This chain joins TRBV15 and TRBJ1-1; D possibly corresponds to TRBD1 (5 bases). The CDR3 is 18 residues long. CDR1 and CDR2 (germline): LNHNV, YYDKDF (reference sequence). Trimming took 0 bases from V and 3 from J, leaving 20 bases between them. The CDR3 sequence is CATSRDRGDPNEDTEAFF. The CDR3 nucleotides read TGTGCCACCAGCAGAGATCGGGGGGATCCCAATGAGGACACTGAAGCTTTCTTT.

CDR3 amino acids: CASSPRQVSYGYTF. CDR3 DNA: TGTGCCAGCAGCCCCAGACAGGTTAGCTATGGCTACACCTTC. The rearrangement uses TRBV7-9 and TRBJ1-2, with a possible D match to TRBD1 (6 bases). The germline V gene has CDR1 SEHNR and CDR2 FQNEAQ (reference sequence). This CDR3 is 14 amino acids long. The V end lost 5 bases, the J end lost 4 bases, and 14 bases lay between the germline ends. The full variable domain, in which reference TRBV7-9 and TRBJ1-2 provide the parts outside the CDR3, is DTGVSQNPRHKITKRGQNVTFRCDPISEHNRLYWYRQTLGQGPEFLTYFQNEAQLEKSRLLSDRFSAERPKGSFSTLEIQRTEQGDSAMYLCASSPRQVSYGYTFGSGTRLTVV.

The chain employs TRBV6-5 and TRBJ2-1; D gene unclear. The V end lost 4 bases, the J end lost 0 bases, and 13 bases lay between the germline ends. Germline CDR1 reads MNHEY; CDR2 reads SVGAGI. This CDR3 spans 16 amino acids. The CDR3, as DNA: TGTGCCAGCAGTTCCGAGAGCCTGAGCTCCTACAATGAGCAGTTCTTC. Amino acids: CASSSESLSSYNEQFF.

The chain joins TRBV28 to TRBJ2-3; TRBD1 might be the D (5 bases). The CDR3 contains 16 residues. Germline CDR1 reads MDHEN; CDR2 reads SYDVKM. The germline V and J ends were trimmed by 7 bases and 9 bases, with 26 bases remaining between them. CDR3 in amino acids: CASTLPAGPVQGTQYF. The CDR3 DNA reads TGTGCCAGCACCCTCCCGGCAGGGCCAGTCCAAGGGACGCAGTATTTT.

The chain employs TRBV28 and TRBJ2-3; 7 bases agree with TRBD2. CDR1 is MDHEN and CDR2 is SYDVKM in the germline V gene. This CDR3 spans 13 amino acids. The junction had 4 bases not matched to a gene; V was cut back by 8 bases and J by 2 bases. The CDR3 nucleotides are TGTGCCAGCTCCGGGACTATCACAGATACGCAGTATTTT. Translated, it gives CASSGTITDTQYF.

The V call is TRBV5-1, the J call TRBJ2-5; perhaps TRBD2 as D (5 bases). The CDR3 is made up of 14 amino acids. Germline CDR1 SGHRS, CDR2 YFSETQ. V lost 3 bases and J lost 4, with 13 bases in between. In DNA, the CDR3 is TGCGCCAGCAGCTGGGAGCCTACCCGAGAGACCCAGTACTTC. It is translated as CASSWEPTRETQYF.

J is TRBJ1-3 and V is TRBV10-2; the D gene is possibly TRBD1 (6 bases). CDR3 size: 19 residues. V shed 1 base and J shed 0 bases, with 19 bases lying between them. In germline, CDR1 is WSHSY, CDR2 SAAADI. The CDR3 sequence: CASSEFLGDRSLSGNTIYF. CDR3 DNA sequence: TGCGCCAGCAGTGAGTTTTTAGGAGACAGGTCGCTCTCTGGAAACACCATATATTTT.

The chain is built from TRBV3-1 (or the pseudogene TRBV3-2) and TRBJ2-2; tentative D call: TRBD2 (5 bases). Germline V gene sequence: CDR1 LGHDT, CDR2 YNNKEL (reference sequence). The CDR3 consists of 15 residues. V was shortened by 2 bases and J by 6 bases, with 13 bases between the two germline ends. CDR3 residues: CASSQLPQRAGELFF. CDR3 coding DNA: TGTGCCAGCAGCCAACTCCCCCAGAGGGCCGGGGAGCTGTTTTTT.

The chain carries TRBV19 and TRBJ1-1, with unresolved D. Germline CDR1 and CDR2: LNHDA and SQIVND (reference sequence). The length of the CDR3 is 14 residues. The V end was cut by 1 base, the J end by 2 bases, with 8 bases between. The CDR3 protein is CASSIVRGNTEAFF. The CDR3 region has the DNA TGTGCCAGTAGTATAGTGCGCGGTAACACTGAAGCTTTCTTT.

This clone was detected once. J is TRBJ2-7 and V is TRBV11-2, with D possibly TRBD1 on 6 matching bases. This CDR3 is 18 amino acids long. V lost 5 bases and J 3 bases, leaving 26 bases between the germline ends. Germline CDR1 and CDR2: SGHAT and FQNNGV. In DNA, the CDR3 is TGTGCCAGCAGCCCAACACAGGGTTTTTCCAGCTACCTCTACGAGCAGTACTTC. As protein: CASSPTQGFSSYLYEQYF.

The V and J genes are TRBV7-9 and TRBJ2-7; D is perhaps TRBD1 (5 bases). The germline V gene encodes CDR1 SEHNR and CDR2 FQNEAQ (reference sequence). V lost 5 bases and J lost 2, with 10 bases in between. This CDR3 is 13 amino acids long. Here the CDR3 reads CASSTGRAYEQYF. CDR3 DNA sequence: TGTGCCAGCAGCACAGGACGGGCCTACGAGCAGTACTTC.

The chain uses TRBV7-2 and TRBJ1-6; no clear D. The germline gives CDR1 SGHTA, CDR2 FQGNSA. The CDR3 is made up of 18 amino acids. V gave up 1 base and J gave up 1 base, with 14 bases separating them. The CDR3 is CASSLVWQTSSYNSPLHF. CDR3 DNA: TGTGCCAGCAGCTTAGTTTGGCAGACAAGTTCCTATAATTCACCCCTCCACTTT. Full variable domain (missing parts from reference TRBV7-2 and TRBJ1-6): GAGVSQSPSNKVTEKGKDVELRCDPISGHTALYWYRQSLGQGLEFLIYFQGNSAPDKSGLPSDRFSAERTGGSVSTLTIQRTQQEDSAVYLCASSLVWQTSSYNSPLHFGNGTRLTVT.

The DNA of the CDR3 is TGCGCCAGCAGTCAAACAGGTAACACTGAAGCTTTCTTT. Translation gives CASSQTGNTEAFF. V is TRBV5-1 and J is TRBJ1-1, with a possible D match to TRBD1 (5 bases). V was clipped by 5 bases and J by 2 bases, with 10 bases between them. Germline V lookup: CDR1 SGHRS, CDR2 YFSETQ. The CDR3 spans 13 residues.

The chain employs TRBV14 and TRBJ1-1, with a weak D call TRBD1 (6 bases). CDR1 SGHDN and CDR2 FVKESK come from the germline V gene. The V gene lost 2 bases and the J gene lost 9 bases, with 16 bases spanning the gap. The CDR3 contains 14 residues. The CDR3 protein is CASSQIGQGLKAFF. As DNA, the CDR3 is TGTGCCAGCAGCCAAATAGGCCAGGGGTTAAAAGCTTTCTTT. The whole variable domain, remainder taken from reference TRBV14 and TRBJ1-1, is EAGVTQFPSHSVIEKGQTVTLRCDPISGHDNLYWYRRVMGKEIKFLLHFVKESKQDESGMPNNRFLAERTGGTYSTLKVQPAELEDSGVYFCASSQIGQGLKAFFGQGTRLTVV.

The chain combines TRBV7-9 with TRBJ2-2; 10 bases are a match to TRBD2. Germline V CDR1 and CDR2: SEHNR, FQNEAQ (reference sequence). Germline trimming cut 4 bases from V and 4 bases from J; bases unmatched to any gene: 6. CDR3 size: 16 residues. The CDR3 here is CASSYGAGGTTGELFF. CDR3 nucleotide sequence: TGTGCCAGCAGCTACGGAGCGGGAGGGACCACCGGGGAGCTGTTTTTT. Based on the CDR3 plus reference TRBV7-9 and TRBJ2-2, the full variable domain is DTGVSQNPRHKITKRGQNVTFRCDPISEHNRLYWYRQTLGQGPEFLTYFQNEAQLEKSRLLSDRFSAERPKGSFSTLEIQRTEQGDSAMYLCASSYGAGGTTGELFFGEGSRLTVL.

The chain joins TRBV6-2 or TRBV6-3 to TRBJ2-1; 8 positions match TRBD1. The germline gives CDR1 MNHEY, CDR2 SVGEGT. CDR3 length equals 15 residues. V trimming: 5 bases; J trimming: 4 bases; junction bases outside the gene matches: 7. CDR3 in amino acids: CASSALRTGYNEQFF. The CDR3 bases are TGTGCCAGCAGTGCACTAAGGACAGGGTACAATGAGCAGTTCTTC.

The rearrangement joins TRBV4-3 to TRBJ1-2, with D perhaps TRBD1 (5 bases). The CDR3 is 15 amino acids. V lost 0 bases and J 4 bases, leaving 12 bases between the germline ends. The germline gives CDR1 LGHNA, CDR2 YSLEER. The CDR3: CASSQDLAGPYGYTF. As DNA, the CDR3 is TGCGCCAGCAGCCAAGACCTCGCAGGGCCCTATGGCTACACCTTC.

This clone was observed a few times. This chain links TRBV4-3 with TRBJ1-4, with TRBD1 as a possible D gene (5 bases). Germline assignment: CDR1 LGHNA and CDR2 YSLEER. V shed 6 bases and J shed 3 bases, with 14 bases lying between them. The CDR3 is 15 amino acids. The CDR3 DNA sequence: TGCGCCAGCAGGCCAAGTAGGACATCTAATGAAAAACTGTTTTTT. The encoded protein is CASRPSRTSNEKLFF.

The chain combines TRBV4-1 with TRBJ2-5, with D possibly being TRBD1 (6 bases). Germline-derived CDR1 and CDR2 are MGHRA and YSYEKL. This CDR3 contains 13 residues. V lost 4 bases to trimming and J lost 4 bases, with 10 bases between them. The DNA of the CDR3 is TGCGCCAGCAGCCGGACAGCTGGAGAGACCCAGTACTTC. Its translation: CASSRTAGETQYF.

The chain joins TRBV7-2 to TRBJ2-7, with 10 bases identical to TRBD2. V shed 2 bases and J 3 bases; nucleotides not matched to a gene: 7. This CDR3 is built from 16 residues. Per germline, CDR1 SGHTA and CDR2 FQGNSA. The CDR3 DNA reads as TGTGCCAGCAGCTTATTCCTAGCGGGAGAGTACTACGAGCAGTACTTC. Protein: CASSLFLAGEYYEQYF.

This chain links TRBV4-1 with TRBJ2-2, with 10 bases aligning to TRBD2. The germline gives CDR1 MGHRA, CDR2 YSYEKL. With V trimmed by 3 bases and J by 5 bases, 12 bases remained unmatched. The CDR3 is made up of 18 amino acids. Written as DNA, the CDR3 is TGCGCCAGCAGCCATACTTTCAGCGGGGGGGTGCGTACCGGGGAGCTGTTTTTT. It translates to CASSHTFSGGVRTGELFF.

CDR3 sequence: CASSQPGSGANVLTF. The CDR3 region has the DNA TGCGCCAGCAGCCAACCGGGCTCTGGGGCCAACGTCCTGACTTTC. The chain carries TRBV4-1 and TRBJ2-6; D unclear. This CDR3 contains 15 residues. V lost 2 bases and J 0 bases, leaving 5 bases between the germline ends. Germline assignment: CDR1 MGHRA and CDR2 YSYEKL.

The V and J genes are TRBV19 and TRBJ1-3, with D possibly being TRBD1 (5 bases). The germline V gene has CDR1 LNHDA and CDR2 SQIVND (reference sequence). Trimming shortened V by 9 bases and J by 0 bases, and 15 bases separated the two germline ends. The CDR3 length is 15 residues. The CDR3, as DNA: TGTGCCAGCCAAATCAGGGCGAGCTCTGGAAACACCATATATTTT. As protein: CASQIRASSGNTIYF.

This clone was seen once. The gene calls are TRBV21-1 and TRBJ2-1; the table's D call, TRBD2, was not checked against the DNA. TRBV21-1 is labeled a pseudogene. The CDR3 consists of 16 residues. CDR3 residues: CASSKEWVGFNNEQFF. In DNA, the CDR3 is TGTGCCAGCAGCAAAGAGTGGGTCGGGTTCAACAATGAGCAGTTCTTC.

The rearrangement joins TRBV4-3 to TRBJ1-6; TRBD1 agrees at 7 bases. The CDR3 has 15 amino acids. Per the germline V gene, CDR1 is LGHNA and CDR2 is YSLEER. With 3 bases clipped from V and 5 bases from J, the junction kept 4 bases outside the gene matches. The CDR3 is CASSHDTGDNSPLHF. The CDR3 bases are TGCGCCAGCAGCCATGATACAGGGGATAATTCACCCCTCCACTTT.